The 8 T cell receptor beta chains presented below share a single source sample, sequenced in a study of blood T cell repertoires in COVID-19. The assay was immunoSEQ multiplex PCR, and TCRdb's table has in-frame clones only and misses some. The data show 250,000 to 350,000 clones, around nine tenths seen once. Input material: peripheral blood. These receptors were obtained from a woman aged 25 to 39 with COVID-19, enrolled during active disease.

This clone has just one count. The chain employs TRBV15 and TRBJ1-5, with D tentatively TRBD1 (5 bases). This CDR3 is built from 15 residues. V lost 1 base and J lost 6, with 13 bases in between. Germline lookup yields CDR1 LNHNV and CDR2 YYDKDF (reference sequence). The CDR3 bases are TGTGCCACCAGCAGAGGGTGGCAGGGTGGTCAGCCCCAGCATTTT. This codes for CATSRGWQGGQPQHF.

This clone was observed a few times. Compared with germline, one end of the junction differs, possibly owing to a read error. The V call is TRBV7-3, the J call TRBJ1-6, with D perhaps TRBD1 (5 bases). Germline V gene sequence: CDR1 SGHTA, CDR2 FQGTGA. The CDR3 contains 12 residues. CDR3 residues: CASSLDGADHPF. CDR3 bases: TGTGCCAGCAGCTTAGATGGGGCGGACCACCCCTTT.

The CDR3 spells CASIKLAGALNGELFF. CDR3 in DNA: TGTGCCAGCATCAAACTAGCGGGAGCACTCAACGGGGAGCTGTTTTTT. The chain joins TRBV7-9 to TRBJ2-2; the match to TRBD2 covers 11 bases. The CDR3 runs to 16 residues. Unmatched junction bases numbered 11, after V lost 7 bases and J lost 7 bases. Germline V gene data show CDR1 as SEHNR and CDR2 as FQNEAQ (reference sequence). Supplemented by reference TRBV7-9 and TRBJ2-2, the full variable domain reads DTGVSQNPRHKITKRGQNVTFRCDPISEHNRLYWYRQTLGQGPEFLTYFQNEAQLEKSRLLSDRFSAERPKGSFSTLEIQRTEQGDSAMYLCASIKLAGALNGELFFGEGSRLTVL.

The gene calls are TRBV2 and TRBJ1-2; D gene unclear. The germline V and J ends were trimmed by 6 bases and 8 bases, with 10 bases remaining between them. There are 11 residues in the CDR3. Per the germline V gene, CDR1 is SNHLY and CDR2 is FYNNEI. This CDR3 reads CASSQREGYTF. The CDR3 DNA is TGTGCCAGCAGCCAAAGAGAGGGCTACACCTTC.

This clone turned up a few times. An end of the junction does not agree with germline; a read error may underlie this. The chain combines TRBV28 with TRBJ1-1; the match to TRBD1 covers 7 bases. CDR1 and CDR2 from the germline V gene are MDHEN and SYDVKM. The CDR3 extends over 14 amino acids. Written as DNA, the CDR3 is TGTGCCAGCAGTTTAACAGGGGTGAAGACTGAAGCTTTCTTT. Its protein is CASSLTGVKTEAFF.

In DNA, the CDR3 is TGTGCCAGCAGTTTCGGGACACCTGAAGCTTTCTTT. Its translation: CASSFGTPEAFF. The chain couples TRBV28 to TRBJ1-1, with TRBD1 as a possible D gene (6 bases). Germline V gene sequence: CDR1 MDHEN, CDR2 SYDVKM. Trimming stripped 3 bases from V and 6 bases from J, with 8 bases between. The CDR3 contains 12 residues.

This clone has a single count. CDR3 DNA sequence: TGTGCCAGCAGTGAAATGCAGGGTTCCACCTTC. Translation gives CASSEMQGSTF. V usage is TRBV6-1 and J usage is TRBJ1-2; tentatively, D is TRBD1 (5 bases). Germline CDR1 reads MNHNS; CDR2 reads SASEGT. The germline V and J ends were trimmed by 2 bases and 13 bases, with 11 bases remaining between them. CDR3 length: 11 residues.

V gene TRBV5-4 combines with J gene TRBJ2-5; D not certain. Trimming shortened V by 1 base and J by 0 bases, and 7 bases separated the two germline ends. The CDR3 has 14 residues. The V gene's germline CDR1 is SGHNT and CDR2 YYREEE (reference sequence). The CDR3 nucleotides are TGTGCCAGCAGCTTGCAACAGAACCAAGAGACCCAGTACTTC. Translated: CASSLQQNQETQYF.